This paragraph covers one TCR beta chain sequence. The antigen is not known. The record originates from a study of cytomegalovirus exposure and HLA in healthy donors. Whole-study results and caveats: According to a subsequent analysis, TCR clusters identified in the first cohort showed a tendency to co-occur across the roughly 130 validation repertoires.

Clones were read by immunoSEQ multiplex PCR, and TCRdb kept only the in-frame ones, dropping some. The table lists approximately 150,000 clones, roughly 87% of them singletons. The sample consisted of PBMCs. The origin of this receptor is a man in his late teens or twenties in good health and CMV-seropositive.

This CDR3 reads CASTLTTVNTEAFF. The CDR3 nucleotides read TGTGCCAGCACCCTAACGACAGTGAACACTGAAGCTTTCTTT. This chain links TRBV2 with TRBJ1-1; tentatively, D is TRBD1 (5 bases). Germline V gives CDR1 SNHLY, CDR2 FYNNEI. The CDR3 covers 14 residues. Trimming stripped 7 bases from V and 0 bases from J, with 12 bases between.